What follows describes a single T cell receptor beta chain. This clone's antigen is unknown. Base quality data are lacking; no much larger clone is found one base away. The sample has other DNA sequences that encode this CDR3 too. Library construction relied on the immunoSEQ multiplex PCR assay. The authors processed their data as follows. A statistical classification framework was developed to diagnose cytomegalovirus status using the catalog of TCR beta chain sequences. Imported from immuneACCESS, the table was reduced by TCRdb to in-frame sequences with V and J called. These copies leave out some clones; in studies compared against another copy, an unresolved V gene accounts for under half, and the cause of the remainder is not known. V, J and clone size are taken as reported in that table, and D and trimming were inferred from the DNA itself. The sample profile shows roughly 300,000 clones; more than 80% of them were found once. 0.75% to 0.85% of the sample comes from the top ten.

These data originate in a study of cytomegalovirus exposure and HLA in healthy donors (dated by TCRdb to the late 2010s). Broadly, across the study: According to a later analysis, the 120 or so validation repertoires were produced on the same platform as the roughly 600 repertoires of the first cohort. The study aimed to test whether signatures of past pathogen exposure could be identified by cataloging public T cell receptors. A separate validation cohort of 90 to 150 different subjects was used in addition to the roughly 640-subject first cohort. The study combined high-throughput TCR immunosequencing, statistical association of individual TCRs with disease status, and machine learning to predict cytomegalovirus infection status. Here is what the overall study found, with its caveats: It was suggested by the authors that the approach could potentially be generalized to other disease states and immunological phenotypes. The study listed over 150 TCR beta chains as associated with cytomegalovirus. A later analysis lacked HLA typing for the validation cohort, so it scored co-occurrence in that cohort across all 120 repertoires. Cytomegalovirus status was reported to be diagnosed by the classifier with high specificity and sensitivity in both the original and validation cohorts. Across donors, most TCR sequences were observed very rarely, whereas some public TCRs were present in many individuals. In vitro tests confirmed that a few of the cytomegalovirus-associated TCR beta chains recognize cytomegalovirus antigens. A later analysis found that TCRs clustered in the first cohort also tended to co-occur in the 100 to 150 validation repertoires, with approximately 94% of cluster scores above 0.

Separate from the approximately 700-subject first cohort, the validation cohort of 90 to 150 subjects was the group to which the donors belonged. Per the germline V gene, LGHNA is the CDR1 and YSLEER is the CDR2. Its CDR3 holds 13 amino acids, cysteine through phenylalanine. The retained sequence is limited to the CDR3, 39 bases, with the frame set at the first base. Cut back by 3 bases and 1 base, the V and J ends lie 6 bases apart. The sequenced material came from PBMCs. The origin of this receptor is a woman aged 18 to 35 in good health and CMV-seronegative. The chain employs TRBV4-3 and TRBJ1-1; the D gene is perhaps TRBD1, on 6 matching bases. The sequence in DNA is TGCGCCAGCAGCCAGGGGGCGAACACTGAAGCTTTCTTT. This yields the protein CASSQGANTEAFF.